This is a list of T cell receptor beta chains from one sample in a study of T cell responses to AZD1222 COVID-19 vaccine. Method: immunoSEQ multiplex PCR; TCRdb's copy keeps in-frame clones and lacks some. The data show approximately 120,000 clones, with around 90% seen just once and around 7.5% held by the top ten. Sequencing used peripheral blood, obtained on day 0 of AZD1222 vaccination. These TCRs come from an adult in good health. CDR3s leave out the opening cysteine and the closing phenylalanine or tryptophan. D genes are given only for firm matches.

j_call	v_call	d_call	cdr3_aa
TRBJ1-5	TRBV30	.	AWSRQSGDQPQH
TRBJ2-5	TRBV19	.	ASSSLVGGFWETQY
TRBJ1-1	TRBV25-1	.	ASSERWRTGTTEAF
TRBJ2-5	TRBV5-1	TRBD1	ASSFGYRDRLTETQY
TRBJ1-1	TRBV11-3	TRBD1	ASSPGGDPNTEAF
TRBJ1-1	TRBV7-6	TRBD1	ASSQGAPNTEAF
TRBJ1-1	TRBV5-6	.	ASSLLGQSTEAF
TRBJ1-5	TRBV5-6	TRBD1	ASSRQGRSDQPQH
TRBJ2-4	TRBV7-9	.	ASSSETGIQY
TRBJ2-2	TRBV7-7	.	ASSLAQSDGAGELF
TRBJ2-7	TRBV11-2	.	ASSLALAVGGEQY
TRBJ2-1	TRBV10-2	.	ASSERNNEQF
TRBJ1-1	TRBV6-2/TRBV6-3	TRBD1	ASSLWTGPGSSTEAF
TRBJ2-1	TRBV4-1	.	ASSQETSYNEQF
TRBJ2-5	TRBV11-3	TRBD1	ASSLGRGVTGGRETQY
TRBJ2-1	TRBV30	.	AWSPQTQGGRF
TRBJ1-2	TRBV27	.	ASSSMGSDGYT
TRBJ1-2	TRBV24-1	.	ATSDPQGRGYT
TRBJ1-1	TRBV19	.	ASSIGAGEGEAF
TRBJ2-1	TRBV6-5	TRBD2	ASSYGLAGLYNEQF
TRBJ1-6	TRBV19	.	ASSIDLSGSLH
TRBJ2-3	TRBV9	.	ASNRDTDTQY
TRBJ1-2	TRBV4-1	.	ASSQEGRYGYT
TRBJ2-6	TRBV5-4	.	ASSLNRGGSGANVLT
TRBJ1-3	TRBV19	.	ASSIVAVSSSGNTIY
TRBJ1-5	TRBV2	.	ASSEIWEGQPQH
TRBJ1-2	TRBV5-1	.	ASSLAGALNYGYT
TRBJ2-1	TRBV6-6	.	ASSYPLNEQF
TRBJ2-1	TRBV6-2/TRBV6-3	.	ASSRGGQGEF
TRBJ1-2	TRBV2	.	ASSEEGYGYT
TRBJ1-5	TRBV4-1	TRBD1	ASSLKDRGNQPQH
TRBJ1-5	TRBV18	TRBD1	ASSPTTGSVNQPQH
TRBJ1-1	TRBV19	.	ASSLRTRAGAF
TRBJ1-4	TRBV7-8	.	ASSPRGPGSEKLF
TRBJ2-2	TRBV12-5	.	ASGFSRDRNTGELF
TRBJ1-3	TRBV5-1	TRBD1	ASSLLDRAGNTIY
TRBJ1-6	TRBV3-1/TRBV3-2	TRBD1	ASSQNGQGNFRSPLH
TRBJ1-2	TRBV7-9	.	ASSEGRAGYT
TRBJ1-1	TRBV6-6	.	ASKGNENTEAF
TRBJ1-3	TRBV12-3/TRBV12-4	.	ADGASSGNTIY
TRBJ1-5	TRBV24-1	TRBD1	ATSDSRGHGPQH
TRBJ2-7	TRBV19	TRBD2	ASSSQGTSGTYEQY
TRBJ2-7	TRBV27	TRBD2	ASSWALAATYEQY
TRBJ1-4	TRBV6-5	.	ASSRTLRGEKLF
TRBJ2-1	TRBV9	TRBD1	ASSAAGGFYNEQF
TRBJ1-3	TRBV29-1	TRBD1	SVGTGVGNTIY
TRBJ1-4	TRBV9	.	ASSPAAGGEKLF
TRBJ2-1	TRBV5-1	.	ASSLRAEAPTNEQF
TRBJ1-2	TRBV2	TRBD1	ASSSLGQGFGYT
TRBJ2-2	TRBV2	TRBD1	ASTTGGRTGELF
TRBJ2-1	TRBV20-1	TRBD2	SASASGSHNEQF
TRBJ2-5	TRBV3-1/TRBV3-2	.	ASTFRGAWQETQY